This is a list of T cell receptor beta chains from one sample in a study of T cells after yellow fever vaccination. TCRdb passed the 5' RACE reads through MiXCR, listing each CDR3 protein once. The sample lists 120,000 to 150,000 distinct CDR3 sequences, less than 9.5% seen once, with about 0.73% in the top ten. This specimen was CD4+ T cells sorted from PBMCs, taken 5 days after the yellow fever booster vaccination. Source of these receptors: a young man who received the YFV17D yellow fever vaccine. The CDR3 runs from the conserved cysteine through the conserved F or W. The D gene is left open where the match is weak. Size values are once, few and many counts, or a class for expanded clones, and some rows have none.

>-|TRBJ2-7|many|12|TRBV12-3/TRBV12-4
CASSLNLGEQYF
TGTGCCAGCAGTTTGAACTTGGGCGAGCAGTACTTC
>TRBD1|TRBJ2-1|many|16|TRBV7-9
CASSFSGQGFNNEQFF
TGTGCCAGCAGCTTCTCCGGACAGGGGTTTAACAATGAGCAGTTCTTC
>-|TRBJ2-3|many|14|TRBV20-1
CSARVWGSTDTQYF
TGCAGTGCTAGAGTTTGGGGGAGCACAGATACGCAGTATTTT
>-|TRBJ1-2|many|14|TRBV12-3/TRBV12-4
CASSFFRQNYGYTF
TGTGCCAGCAGTTTTTTCCGACAGAACTATGGCTACACCTTC
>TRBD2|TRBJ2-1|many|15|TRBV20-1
CSARDGTSGAQEQFF
TGCAGTGCTAGAGATGGGACTAGCGGGGCGCAGGAGCAGTTCTTC
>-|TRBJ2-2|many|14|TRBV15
CATSRQGNTGELFF
TGTGCCACCAGCAGACAGGGTAACACCGGGGAGCTGTTTTTT
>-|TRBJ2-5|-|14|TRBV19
CASRNRGNQETQYF
TGTGCCAGTAGGAACCGCGGGAATCAAGAGACCCAGTACTTC
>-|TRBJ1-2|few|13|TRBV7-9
CASSTRDLYGYTF
TGTGCCAGCAGCACTAGGGACCTCTATGGCTACACCTTC
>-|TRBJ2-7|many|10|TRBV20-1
CSAAQLEQYF
TGCAGTGCTGCTCAATTAGAGCAGTACTTC
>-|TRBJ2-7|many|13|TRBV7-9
CASSLGTVGEQYF
TGTGCCAGCAGCTTAGGGACAGTAGGCGAGCAGTACTTC
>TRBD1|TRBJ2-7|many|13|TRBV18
CASSRDRAEQQYF
TGTGCCAGCTCAAGGGACAGGGCTGAGCAGCAGTACTTC
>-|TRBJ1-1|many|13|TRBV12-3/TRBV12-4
CASTPQGGTEAFF
TGTGCCAGCACCCCCCAAGGGGGGACTGAAGCTTTCTTT
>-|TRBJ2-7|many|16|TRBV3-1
CASSQVISTGNYEQYF
TGTGCCAGCAGCCAGGTTATTTCGACAGGAAACTACGAGCAGTACTTC
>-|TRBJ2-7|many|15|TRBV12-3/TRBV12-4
CASSRRGGTSYEQYF
TGTGCCAGCAGCCGTAGGGGGGGGACCTCCTACGAGCAGTACTTC
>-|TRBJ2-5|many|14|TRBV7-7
CASSLSGVQETQYF
TGTGCCAGCAGCTTATCAGGAGTCCAAGAGACCCAGTACTTC
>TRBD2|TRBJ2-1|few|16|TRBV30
CAWSVLGSGKYNEQFF
TGTGCCTGGAGTGTACTTGGTAGCGGGAAATACAATGAGCAGTTCTTC
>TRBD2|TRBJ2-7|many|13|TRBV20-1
CSARWGLTYEQYF
TGCAGTGCTAGATGGGGACTAACCTACGAGCAGTACTTC
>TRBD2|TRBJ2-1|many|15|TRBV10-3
CAIRSPAGGGNEQFF
TGTGCCATCAGGAGCCCGGCGGGGGGGGGCAATGAGCAGTTCTTC
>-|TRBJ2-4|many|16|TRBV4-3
CASSPFWSGAKNIQYF
TGCGCCAGCAGCCCCTTTTGGTCAGGGGCCAAAAACATTCAGTACTTC
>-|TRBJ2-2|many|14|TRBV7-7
CASSTMANTGELFF
TGTGCCAGCAGCACGATGGCGAACACCGGGGAGCTGTTTTTT
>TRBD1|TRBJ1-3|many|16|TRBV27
CASSLPGQLSGNTIYF
TGTGCCAGCAGTCTCCCGGGACAGCTCTCTGGAAACACCATATATTTT
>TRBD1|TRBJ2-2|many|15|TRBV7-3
CASATGTGNTGELFF
TGTGCCAGCGCTACCGGGACAGGGAACACCGGGGAGCTGTTTTTT
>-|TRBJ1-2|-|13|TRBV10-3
CAINRGGGYGYTF
TGTGCCATCAATCGGGGCGGAGGCTATGGCTACACCTTC
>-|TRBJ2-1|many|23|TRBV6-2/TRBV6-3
CASSYPMRWAQPRTTLGDNEQFF
TGTGCCAGCAGTTACCCGATGAGGTGGGCCCAACCCCGGACGACCCTCGGAGACAATGAGCAGTTCTTC
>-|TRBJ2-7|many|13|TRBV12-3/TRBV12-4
CASSPGFSYEQYF
TGTGCCAGCAGTCCGGGATTCTCCTACGAGCAGTACTTC
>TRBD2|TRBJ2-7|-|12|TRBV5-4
CASSSTSGEQYF
TGTGCCAGCAGCTCTACTAGCGGCGAGCAGTACTTC
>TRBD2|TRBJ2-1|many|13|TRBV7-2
CASSMGLAGEQFF
TGTGCCAGCAGCATGGGACTAGCGGGTGAGCAGTTCTTC
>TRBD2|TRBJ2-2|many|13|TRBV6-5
CASRAGAVGELFF
TGTGCCAGCAGGGCGGGAGCGGTCGGGGAGCTGTTTTTT
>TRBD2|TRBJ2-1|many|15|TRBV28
CASSLASGSYNEQFF
TGTGCCAGCAGTTTAGCTAGCGGGAGTTACAATGAGCAGTTCTTC
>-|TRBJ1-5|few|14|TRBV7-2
CASSLAAYNQPQHF
TGTGCCAGCAGCTTAGCGGCCTACAATCAGCCCCAGCATTTT
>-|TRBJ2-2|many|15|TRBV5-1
CASSLTPENTGELFF
TGCGCCAGCAGCTTGACACCAGAGAACACCGGGGAGCTGTTTTTT
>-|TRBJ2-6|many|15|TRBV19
CASSFDNSGANVLTF
TGTGCCAGTAGCTTCGACAACTCTGGGGCCAACGTCCTGACTTTC
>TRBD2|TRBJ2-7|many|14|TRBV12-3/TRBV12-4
CASSRTSRPYEQYF
TGTGCCAGCAGTCGGACTAGCAGACCCTACGAGCAGTACTTC
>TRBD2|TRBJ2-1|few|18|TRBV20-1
CCARGGLAGQSTYNEQFF
TGCTGTGCTAGAGGTGGGCTAGCGGGACAAAGTACCTACAATGAGCAGTTCTTC
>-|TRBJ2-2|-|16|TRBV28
CASSILGAVNTGELFF
TGTGCCAGCAGCATCCTCGGGGCGGTCAACACCGGGGAGCTGTTTTTT
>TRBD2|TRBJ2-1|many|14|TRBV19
CASSPGLAVPEQFF
TGTGCCAGTAGTCCGGGACTAGCGGTTCCCGAGCAGTTCTTC
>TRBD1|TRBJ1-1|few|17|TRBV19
CASSILGRDRGSTEAFF
TGTGCCAGTAGTATACTTGGAAGGGACAGAGGCAGCACTGAAGCTTTCTTT
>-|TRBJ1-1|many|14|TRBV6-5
CASSYSWGNTEAFF
TGTGCCAGCAGTTACTCCTGGGGAAACACTGAAGCTTTCTTT
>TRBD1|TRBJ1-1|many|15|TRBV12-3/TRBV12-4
CASSPRTGRNTEAFF
TGTGCCAGCAGTCCACGGACAGGGAGAAACACTGAAGCTTTCTTT
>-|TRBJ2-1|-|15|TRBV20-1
CSARESRPGRVEQFF
TGCAGTGCTAGGGAGTCCAGGCCGGGGCGGGTTGAGCAGTTCTTC
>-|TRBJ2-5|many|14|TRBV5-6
CASSTAGDQETQYF
TGTGCCAGCAGCACCGCGGGTGATCAAGAGACCCAGTACTTC
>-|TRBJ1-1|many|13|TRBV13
CASSRPPGHEAFF
TGTGCCAGCAGCCGCCCCCCCGGGCATGAAGCTTTCTTT
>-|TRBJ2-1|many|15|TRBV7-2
CASSLAGGIVYEQFF
TGTGCCAGCAGCTTAGCGGGAGGAATAGTTTATGAGCAGTTCTTC
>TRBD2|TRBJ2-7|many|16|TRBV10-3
CAISDDAGGNGYEQYF
TGTGCCATCAGTGACGATGCGGGAGGAAATGGATACGAGCAGTACTTC
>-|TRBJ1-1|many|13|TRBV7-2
CASSPRMDTEAFF
TGTGCCAGCAGCCCTAGGATGGACACTGAAGCTTTCTTT
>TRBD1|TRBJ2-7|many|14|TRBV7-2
CASSSSPGQGEQYF
TGTGCCAGCAGCTCTAGTCCGGGACAGGGAGAGCAGTACTTC
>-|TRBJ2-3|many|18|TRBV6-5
CASNGRRASLHDTDTQYF
TGTGCCAGCAACGGAAGAAGGGCGAGCCTACACGACACAGATACGCAGTATTTT
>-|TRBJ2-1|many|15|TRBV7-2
CASSFTLGSHNEQFF
TGTGCCAGCAGCTTCACGCTAGGGTCCCACAATGAGCAGTTCTTC
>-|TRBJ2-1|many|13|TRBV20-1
CSVLRSSYNEQFF
TGCAGCGTCCTACGGAGCTCCTACAATGAGCAGTTCTTC